This T cell receptor beta chain was identified in a study of cytomegalovirus exposure and HLA in healthy donors. About the research overall: In a previous analysis, more than 90 million unique TCR beta sequences were found from some 180 million T cells. About 85 million unique TCR sequences came from HLA-typed donors in an early release.

With regard to this clone: What it binds is not known.

Study-wide findings and caveats: Presence/absence analyses took donor sequencing depth as roughly uniform. CMV serostatus was the only immune exposure information that was available.

Primers for the PCR totalled 60 Vbeta and 13 Jbeta. Assay used: immunoSEQ multiplex PCR; TCRdb lists only in-frame clones, some missing. There are approximately 150,000 clones in the sample; around four fifths occur only once, and 1.3% lies in the top ten. The sample was PBMCs. The sequence came from a woman aged 45 to 65 in good health and CMV-seronegative.

CDR3 in amino acids: CASSTPGGGYNEQFF. In DNA, the CDR3 is TGTGCCAGCAGCACCCCAGGGGGCGGCTACAATGAGCAGTTCTTC. The chain links TRBV5-4 to TRBJ2-1; 8 nucleotides agree with TRBD1. This CDR3 contains 15 residues. Germline CDR1 and CDR2: SGHNT and YYREEE (reference sequence). The V and J ends lost 4 bases and 3 bases, in that order; junction bases with no gene match: 6.